This is a list of T cell receptor beta chains from one sample in a study of graft-versus-host responses after intestinal transplantation. Here immunoSEQ multiplex PCR was the method, and the copy in TCRdb shows in-frame clones only, minus some. The profile shows tens of thousands of clones, more than 75% of them singletons. The material was PBMCs, obtained 118 days after intestinal transplantation. The receptors come from a human patient who received an intestinal transplant, so some T cells may come from the graft donor. The CDR3 runs from the conserved cysteine through the conserved F or W. The order of the fields is clone size, V gene, J gene, D gene, CDR3 protein, CDR3 DNA. The D gene is left open where the match is weak. Clone size is stated in some rows and not others, as once, few, many or a class when expanded.

-	TRBV5-1	TRBJ2-7	TRBD1	CASSFSLSGTAYEQYF	TGCGCCAGCAGCTTTTCCCTGTCCGGGACAGCCTACGAGCAGTACTTC
-	TRBV6-6	TRBJ2-5	-	CASSYVGGETQYF	TGTGCCAGCAGTTACGTGGGTGGGGAGACCCAGTACTTC
-	TRBV7-2	TRBJ2-1	-	CASSPRDNYNEQFF	TGTGCCAGCAGCCCCCGGGACAACTACAATGAGCAGTTCTTC
-	TRBV4-2	TRBJ2-1	TRBD2	CASSQDLAGAYNEQFF	TGTGCCAGCAGCCAAGACTTAGCGGGGGCCTACAATGAGCAGTTCTTC
-	TRBV6-5	TRBJ1-2	-	CASSYSQFGGYTF	TGTGCCAGCAGTTACTCCCAATTCGGCGGCTACACCTTC
-	TRBV19	TRBJ2-1	-	CASSPDGTGAGWLFF	TGTGCCAGTAGTCCAGACGGAACAGGGGCGGGATGGTTGTTCTTC
-	TRBV27	TRBJ2-4	-	CASGPSARVTAKNIQYF	TGTGCCAGCGGCCCCTCCGCAAGGGTGACAGCCAAAAACATTCAGTACTTC
-	TRBV5-1	TRBJ1-3	-	CANSLEGPISGNTIYF	TGCGCCAACAGCTTGGAAGGCCCAATCTCTGGAAACACCATATATTTT
-	TRBV6-5	TRBJ2-1	TRBD2	CASSYSRRGENEQFF	TGTGCCAGCAGTTACTCGAGGCGGGGGGAAAATGAGCAGTTCTTC
-	TRBV7-6	TRBJ2-1	TRBD2	CASTAGGKYNEQFF	TGTGCCAGTACGGCGGGAGGGAAGTACAATGAGCAGTTCTTC
-	TRBV5-1	TRBJ1-5	-	CASSLAGSNQPQHF	TGCGCCAGCAGTTTGGCGGGTAGCAATCAGCCCCAGCATTTT
-	TRBV2	TRBJ2-2	-	CASGGAANTGELFF	TGTGCCAGCGGGGGTGCGGCGAACACCGGGGAGCTGTTTTTT
-	TRBV6-4	TRBJ1-4	-	CASSRDPGEKLFF	TGTGCCAGCAGTCGGGACCCGGGAGAAAAACTGTTTTTT
-	TRBV28	TRBJ2-1	-	CASRGGIEQFF	TGTGCCAGCCGTGGGGGTATTGAGCAGTTCTTC
-	TRBV30	TRBJ1-3	-	CAWGPGHQSIYF	TGTGCCTGGGGTCCGGGACACCAGTCCATATATTTT
-	TRBV9	TRBJ1-3	-	CASSVAGYSGNTIYF	TGTGCCAGCAGCGTAGCGGGCTACTCTGGAAACACCATATATTTT
-	TRBV11-2	TRBJ1-2	-	CASSLASYGYTF	TGTGCCAGCAGCTTAGCCTCCTATGGCTACACCTTC
-	TRBV29-1	TRBJ1-2	TRBD1	CSVEHTGAGYGYTF	TGCAGCGTTGAACACACAGGGGCGGGGTATGGCTACACCTTC
-	TRBV7-8	TRBJ2-3	TRBD2	CASSWSTSGATDTQYF	TGTGCCAGCAGCTGGAGTACTAGCGGGGCCACAGATACGCAGTATTTT
-	TRBV30	TRBJ1-1	-	CAGGRRMNTEAFF	TGTGCCGGAGGGCGGAGGATGAACACTGAAGCTTTCTTT
-	TRBV28	TRBJ1-5	-	CASSLRGSNQPQHF	TGTGCCAGCAGTTTGCGGGGGAGCAATCAGCCCCAGCATTTT
-	TRBV27	TRBJ2-7	-	CASSLINSHEQYF	TGTGCCAGCAGTTTAATCAACTCGCACGAGCAGTACTTC
-	TRBV4-1	TRBJ1-6	-	CASSPFAGELLSPLHF	TGCGCCAGCAGCCCCTTCGCGGGGGAGCTCTTGTCACCCCTCCACTTT
-	TRBV6-5	TRBJ2-1	-	CASSNRDSGNEQFF	TGTGCCAGCAGTAACCGGGACTCCGGTAATGAGCAGTTCTTC
few	TRBV5-1	TRBJ2-1	TRBD2	CASRLAGVSGAEQFF	TGCGCCAGCAGATTGGCGGGGGTTAGCGGGGCTGAGCAGTTCTTC
-	TRBV2	TRBJ2-7	-	CASRGWGNEQYF	TGTGCCAGCCGGGGGTGGGGAAACGAGCAGTACTTC
-	TRBV7-8	TRBJ2-1	TRBD2	CASSPRTSGGASSSYNEQFF	TGTGCCAGCAGCCCCCGGACTAGCGGGGGGGCTTCTAGCTCCTACAATGAGCAGTTCTTC
once	TRBV4-1	TRBJ2-7	-	CASSQDVASYEQYF	TGCGCCAGCAGCCAAGATGTAGCGAGCTACGAGCAGTACTTC
once	TRBV5-1	TRBJ2-7	-	CASSLRAEQPYEQYF	TGCGCCAGCAGCTTGAGGGCCGAACAACCCTACGAGCAGTACTTC
once	TRBV4-2	TRBJ2-3	TRBD2	CASSQGASGGPSTDTQYF	TGTGCCAGCAGCCAAGGCGCTAGCGGGGGCCCTAGCACAGATACGCAGTATTTT
-	TRBV6-1	TRBJ2-7	-	CASSESGYSSYEQYF	TGTGCCAGCAGTGAATCCGGGTACAGCTCCTACGAGCAGTACTTC
-	TRBV27	TRBJ1-5	-	CASSLGGGGQPQHF	TGTGCCAGCAGTTTGGGAGGGGGAGGTCAGCCCCAGCATTTT
-	TRBV5-1	TRBJ2-1	TRBD1	CASSLGQGWDEQFF	TGCGCCAGCAGCTTAGGACAGGGGTGGGATGAGCAGTTCTTC
-	TRBV29-1	TRBJ2-3	TRBD2	CSVEYTSGAYPQYF	TGCAGCGTTGAATATACTAGCGGCGCCTACCCGCAGTATTTT
-	TRBV11-2	TRBJ2-7	-	CASSLDLSYEQYF	TGTGCCAGCAGCCTTGACTTGTCTTACGAGCAGTACTTC
-	TRBV5-1	TRBJ2-2	TRBD1	CASSRDRESGELFF	TGCGCCAGCAGCCGGGACAGGGAATCCGGGGAGCTGTTTTTT
once	TRBV19	TRBJ1-1	TRBD1	CASRNRGDTEAFF	TGTGCCAGTAGGAACAGGGGCGACACTGAAGCTTTCTTT